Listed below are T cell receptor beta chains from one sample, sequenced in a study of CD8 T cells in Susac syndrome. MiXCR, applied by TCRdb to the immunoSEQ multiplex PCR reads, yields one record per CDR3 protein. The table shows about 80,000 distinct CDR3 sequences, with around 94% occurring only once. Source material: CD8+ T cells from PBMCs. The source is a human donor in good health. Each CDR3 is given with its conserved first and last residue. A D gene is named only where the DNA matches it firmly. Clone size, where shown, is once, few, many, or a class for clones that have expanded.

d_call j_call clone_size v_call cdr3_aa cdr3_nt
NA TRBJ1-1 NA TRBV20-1 CSARDLLSEAFF TGCAGTGCTAGAGATCTGCTATCAGAAGCTTTCTTT
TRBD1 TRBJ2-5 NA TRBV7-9 CASSLWTGNLETQYF TGTGCCAGCAGCTTGTGGACAGGGAATTTGGAGACCCAGTACTTC
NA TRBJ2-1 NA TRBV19 CASSVTKSSYNEQFF TGTGCCAGTAGTGTAACTAAGAGCTCCTACAATGAGCAGTTCTTC
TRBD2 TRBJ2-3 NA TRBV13 CASSPKSGLARSTDTQYF TGTGCCAGCAGCCCTAAGTCGGGACTAGCACGTAGCACAGATACGCAGTATTTT
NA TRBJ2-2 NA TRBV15 CATSRDLGGPGSGELFF TGTGCCACCAGCAGAGATCTCGGGGGCCCGGGGTCCGGGGAGCTGTTTTTT
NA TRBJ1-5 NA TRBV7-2 CASSLTMGNQPQHF TGTGCCAGCAGCTTAACCATGGGGAATCAGCCCCAGCATTTT
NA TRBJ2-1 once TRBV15 CATSGDSSYNEQFF TGTGCCACCAGCGGAGATAGCTCCTACAATGAGCAGTTCTTC
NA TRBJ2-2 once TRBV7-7 CASSLRTVGADTGELFF TGTGCTAGCAGCTTAAGGACAGTAGGTGCGGACACCGGGGAGCTGTTTTTT
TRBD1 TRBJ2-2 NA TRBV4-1 CASSQGTGTAYTGELFF TGCGCCAGCAGCCAAGGCACTGGGACAGCCTACACCGGGGAGCTGTTTTTT
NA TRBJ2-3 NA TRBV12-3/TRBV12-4 CASSPEQGLDTQYF TGTGCCAGCAGTCCAGAACAGGGATTAGATACGCAGTATTTT
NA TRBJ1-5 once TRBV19 CASRTKHYSNQPQHF TGTGCCAGTAGAACAAAGCACTATAGCAATCAGCCCCAGCATTTT
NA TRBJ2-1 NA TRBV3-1 CASSQGLTLSSYNEQFF TGTGCCAGCAGCCAAGGACTGACCCTCAGCTCCTACAATGAGCAGTTCTTC